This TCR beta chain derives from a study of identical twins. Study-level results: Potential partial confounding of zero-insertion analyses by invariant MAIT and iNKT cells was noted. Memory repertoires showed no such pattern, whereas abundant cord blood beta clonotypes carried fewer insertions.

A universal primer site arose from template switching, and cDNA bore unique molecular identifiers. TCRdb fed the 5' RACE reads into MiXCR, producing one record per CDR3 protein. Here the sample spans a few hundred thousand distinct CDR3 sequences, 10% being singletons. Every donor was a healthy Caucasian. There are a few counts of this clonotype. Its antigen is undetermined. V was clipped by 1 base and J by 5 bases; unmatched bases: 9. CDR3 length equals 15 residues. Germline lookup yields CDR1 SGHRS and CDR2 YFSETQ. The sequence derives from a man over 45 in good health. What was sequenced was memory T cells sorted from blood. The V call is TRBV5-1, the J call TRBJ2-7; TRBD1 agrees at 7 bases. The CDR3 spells CASSLTRTGVNEQYF. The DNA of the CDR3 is TGCGCCAGCAGCTTGACCCGCACAGGGGTCAACGAGCAGTACTTC.